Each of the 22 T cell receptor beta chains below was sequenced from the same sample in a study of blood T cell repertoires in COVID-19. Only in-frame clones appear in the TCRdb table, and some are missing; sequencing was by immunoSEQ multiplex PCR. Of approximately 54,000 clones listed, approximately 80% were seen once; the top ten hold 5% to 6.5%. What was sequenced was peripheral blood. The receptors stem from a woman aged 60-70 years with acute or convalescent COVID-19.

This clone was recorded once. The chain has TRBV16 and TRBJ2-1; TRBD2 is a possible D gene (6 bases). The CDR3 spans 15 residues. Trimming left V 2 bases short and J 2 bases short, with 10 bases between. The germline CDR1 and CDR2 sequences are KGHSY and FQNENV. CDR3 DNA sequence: TGTGCCAGCAGCCAAACTAGCAACACCTACAATGAGCAGTTCTTC. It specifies CASSQTSNTYNEQFF. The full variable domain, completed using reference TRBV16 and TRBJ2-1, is GEEVAQTPKHLVRGEGQKAKLYCAPIKGHSYVFWYQQVLKNEFKFLISFQNENVFDETGMPKERFSAKCLPNSPCSLEIQATKLEDSAVYFCASSQTSNTYNEQFFGPGTRLTVL.

This CDR3 reads CASSPKPISANYGYTF. For the CDR3, the DNA is TGTGCCAGCTCACCAAAGCCTATATCGGCTAACTATGGCTACACCTTC. This sequence joins TRBV18 and TRBJ1-2; D not resolved. Trimming took 2 bases from V and 0 from J, leaving 13 bases between them. The length of the CDR3 is 16 residues. Germline-derived CDR1 and CDR2 are KGHSH and LQKENI.

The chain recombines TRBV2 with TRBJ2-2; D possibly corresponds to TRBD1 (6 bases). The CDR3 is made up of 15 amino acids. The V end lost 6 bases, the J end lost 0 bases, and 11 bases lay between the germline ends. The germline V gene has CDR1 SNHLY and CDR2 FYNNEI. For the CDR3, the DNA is TGTGCCAGCAGGGAATCAGGGGCGAACACCGGGGAGCTGTTTTTT. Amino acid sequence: CASRESGANTGELFF.

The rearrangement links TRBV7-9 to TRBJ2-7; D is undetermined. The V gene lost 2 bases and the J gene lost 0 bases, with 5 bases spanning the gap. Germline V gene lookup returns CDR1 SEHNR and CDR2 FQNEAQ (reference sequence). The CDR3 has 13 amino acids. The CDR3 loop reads CASSLFHSYEQYF. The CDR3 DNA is TGTGCCAGCAGCTTATTCCACTCCTACGAGCAGTACTTC.

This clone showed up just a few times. The CDR3 nucleotides read TGCGCCAGCTCAAACGCCGGGACAGGGTATGGTTTTAACTATGGCTACACCTTC. This gives the protein CASSNAGTGYGFNYGYTF. The rearrangement joins TRBV5-1 to TRBJ1-2; 9 bases fit TRBD1. Germline V gene lookup returns CDR1 SGHRS and CDR2 YFSETQ. The CDR3 sequence is 18 residues long. After removal of 7 bases from V and 1 base from J, the junction contained 17 bases not matched to a gene.

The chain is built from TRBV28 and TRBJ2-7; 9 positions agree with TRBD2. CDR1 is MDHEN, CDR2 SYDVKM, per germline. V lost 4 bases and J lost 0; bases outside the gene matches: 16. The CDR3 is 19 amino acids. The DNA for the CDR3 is TGTGCCAGCAGTTCCCCCTTGAGAGGAGCGGGGGGAAGCTCCTACGAGCAGTACTTC. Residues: CASSSPLRGAGGSSYEQYF.

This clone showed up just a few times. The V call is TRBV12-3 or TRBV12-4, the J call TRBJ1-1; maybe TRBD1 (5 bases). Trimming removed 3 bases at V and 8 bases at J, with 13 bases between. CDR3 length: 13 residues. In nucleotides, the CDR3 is TGTGCCAGCAGTTTGCAAGGGGCGGTAGAAGCTTTCTTT. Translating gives CASSLQGAVEAFF.

This CDR3 is CSASSYTF. The CDR3 DNA reads TGCAGTGCTAGCAGCTACACCTTC. V usage is TRBV20-1 and J usage is TRBJ1-2, with D unresolved. The CDR3 length is 8 residues. The V end was cut by 3 bases, the J end by 9 bases, with 2 bases between. The germline gives CDR1 DFQATT, CDR2 SNEGSKA (reference sequence).

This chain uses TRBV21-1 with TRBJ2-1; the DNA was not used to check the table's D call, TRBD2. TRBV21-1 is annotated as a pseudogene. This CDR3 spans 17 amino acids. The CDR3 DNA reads TGTGCCAGCAGCAAAAAGAGGGGAGGAGGAGGAAGGCATGAGCAGTTCTTC. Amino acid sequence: CASSKKRGGGGRHEQFF.

The CDR3 nucleotides are TGTGCCAGCAGCCCCTCGGTAGACTATGGCTACACCTTC. Amino acid sequence: CASSPSVDYGYTF. The gene calls are TRBV7-9 and TRBJ1-2, with D unclear. The ends were cut back, 5 bases at V and 3 bases at J, with 10 bases in the middle. Per the germline V gene, CDR1 is SEHNR and CDR2 is FQNEAQ (reference sequence). This CDR3 has 13 amino acids.

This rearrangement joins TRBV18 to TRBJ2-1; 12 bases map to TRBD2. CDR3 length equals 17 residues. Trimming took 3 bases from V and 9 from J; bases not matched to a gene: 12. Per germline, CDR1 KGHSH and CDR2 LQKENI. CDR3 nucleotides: TGTGCCAGCTCACCTAACCCTAGCGGGAGGGCCACGGGTGAGCAGTTCTTC. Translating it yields CASSPNPSGRATGEQFF.

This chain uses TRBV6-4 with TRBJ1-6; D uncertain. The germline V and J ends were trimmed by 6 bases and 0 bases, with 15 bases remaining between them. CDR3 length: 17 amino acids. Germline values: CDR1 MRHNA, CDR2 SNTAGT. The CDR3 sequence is CASRSVRERSYNSPLHF. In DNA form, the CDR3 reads TGTGCCAGCAGGAGCGTCCGAGAGCGCTCCTATAATTCACCCCTCCACTTT.

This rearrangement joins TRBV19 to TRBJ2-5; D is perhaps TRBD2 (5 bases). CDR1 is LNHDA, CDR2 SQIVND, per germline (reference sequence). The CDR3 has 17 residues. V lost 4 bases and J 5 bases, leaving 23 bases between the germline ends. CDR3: CASSTYTDGFSGETQYF. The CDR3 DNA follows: TGTGCCAGTAGTACTTACACGGACGGCTTCTCGGGGGAGACCCAGTACTTC.

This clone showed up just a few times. The CDR3 nucleotides are TGTGCCAGCAGCTTGGTACAGAACTATGGCTACACCTTC. It translates to CASSLVQNYGYTF. The chain employs TRBV5-6 and TRBJ1-2; D gene uncertain. The length of the CDR3 is 13 residues. The V end was cut by 0 bases, the J end by 2 bases, with 5 bases between. Looked up from germline, CDR1 is SGHDT and CDR2 is YYEEEE.

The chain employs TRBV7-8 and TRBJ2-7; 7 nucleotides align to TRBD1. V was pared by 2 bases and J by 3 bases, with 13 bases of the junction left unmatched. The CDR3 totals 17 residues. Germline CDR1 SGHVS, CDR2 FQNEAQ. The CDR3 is CASSLPGQWPPLYEQYF. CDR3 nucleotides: TGTGCCAGCAGCTTACCGGGACAGTGGCCCCCTCTCTACGAGCAGTACTTC.

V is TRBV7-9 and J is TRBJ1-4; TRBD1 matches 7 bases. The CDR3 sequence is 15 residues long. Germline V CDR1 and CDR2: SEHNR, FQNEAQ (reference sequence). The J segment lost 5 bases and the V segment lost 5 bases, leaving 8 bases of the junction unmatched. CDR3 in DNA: TGTGCCAGCAGCCCGTCGGACAGGCGAAATGAAAAACTGTTTTTT. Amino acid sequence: CASSPSDRRNEKLFF.

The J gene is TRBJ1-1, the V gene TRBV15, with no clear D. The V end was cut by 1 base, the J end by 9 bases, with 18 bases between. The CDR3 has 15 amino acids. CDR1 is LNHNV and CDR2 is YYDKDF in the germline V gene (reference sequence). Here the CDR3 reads CATSRGLEVTGKAFF. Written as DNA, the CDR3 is TGTGCCACCAGCAGAGGATTAGAAGTAACGGGAAAAGCTTTCTTT. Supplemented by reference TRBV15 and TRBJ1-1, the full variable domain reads DAMVIQNPRYQVTQFGKPVTLSCSQTLNHNVMYWYQQKSSQAPKLLFHYYDKDFNNEADTPDNFQSRRPNTSFCFLDIRSPGLGDTAMYLCATSRGLEVTGKAFFGQGTRLTVV.

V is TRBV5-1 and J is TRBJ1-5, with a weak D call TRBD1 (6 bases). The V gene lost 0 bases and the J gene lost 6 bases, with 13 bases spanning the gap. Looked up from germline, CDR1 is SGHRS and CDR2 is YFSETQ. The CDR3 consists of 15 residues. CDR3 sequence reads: CASSLDHREGQPQHF. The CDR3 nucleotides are TGCGCCAGCAGCTTGGATCACAGGGAGGGTCAGCCCCAGCATTTT.

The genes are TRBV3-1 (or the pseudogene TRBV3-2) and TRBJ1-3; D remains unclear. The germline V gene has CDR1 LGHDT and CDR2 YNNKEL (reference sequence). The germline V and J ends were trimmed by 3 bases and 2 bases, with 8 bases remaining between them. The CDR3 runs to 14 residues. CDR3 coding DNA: TGTGCCAGCAGCCAGTCAGAAACTGGAAACACCATATATTTT. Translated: CASSQSETGNTIYF.

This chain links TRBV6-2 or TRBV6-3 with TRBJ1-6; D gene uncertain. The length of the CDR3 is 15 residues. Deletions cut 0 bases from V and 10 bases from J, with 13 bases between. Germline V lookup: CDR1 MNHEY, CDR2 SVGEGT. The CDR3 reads CASSYSTGSTSPLHF. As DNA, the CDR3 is TGTGCCAGCAGTTACTCGACGGGTTCCACATCACCCCTCCACTTT.

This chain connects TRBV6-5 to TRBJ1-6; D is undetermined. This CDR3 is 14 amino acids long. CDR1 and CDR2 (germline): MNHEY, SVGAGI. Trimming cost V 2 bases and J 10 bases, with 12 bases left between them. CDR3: CASSYGGFGSPLHF. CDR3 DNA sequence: TGTGCCAGCAGTTACGGAGGGTTCGGATCACCCCTCCACTTT.

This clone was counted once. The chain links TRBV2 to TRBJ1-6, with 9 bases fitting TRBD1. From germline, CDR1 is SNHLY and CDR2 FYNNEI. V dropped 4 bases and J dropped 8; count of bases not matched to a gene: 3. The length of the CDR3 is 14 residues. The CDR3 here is CASSGDRGDSPLHF. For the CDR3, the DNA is TGTGCCAGCAGTGGCGACAGGGGGGATTCACCCCTCCACTTT. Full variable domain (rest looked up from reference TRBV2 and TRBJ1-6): EPEVTQTPSHQVTQMGQEVILRCVPISNHLYFYWYRQILGQKVEFLVSFYNNEISEKSEIFDDQFSVERPDGSNFTLKIRSTKLEDSAMYFCASSGDRGDSPLHFGNGTRLTVT.